Here is one TCR beta chain with its context. In the original workflow: Estimated nucleated cell counts came from reference gene primer amplification. Measured with immunoSEQ multiplex PCR; TCRdb has only the in-frame clones, and not every one. Clonal size and the V and J genes are those of that table, whereas D and trimming came from the DNA. The table records 15,000 to 17,000 clones, around three quarters of them present only once. The sample is drawn from a study of blood T cell repertoires in COVID-19. Overall study: Sources were T cells, B-cell-depleted T cells, or PBMCs; the material itself was cDNA or gDNA.

Input material: peripheral blood. This TCR came from a man between 65 and 85 years old with active or convalescent COVID-19.

CDR3 amino acids: CASSLGSGVNTDTQYF. The CDR3 DNA is TGTGCCAGCAGCTTGGGTAGCGGGGTCAACACAGATACGCAGTATTTT. V is TRBV7-9 and J is TRBJ2-3; the match to TRBD2 covers 8 bases. The CDR3 contains 16 residues. In germline, CDR1 is SEHNR, CDR2 FQNEAQ (reference sequence). The J segment lost 2 bases and the V segment lost 3 bases, leaving 7 bases of the junction unmatched.